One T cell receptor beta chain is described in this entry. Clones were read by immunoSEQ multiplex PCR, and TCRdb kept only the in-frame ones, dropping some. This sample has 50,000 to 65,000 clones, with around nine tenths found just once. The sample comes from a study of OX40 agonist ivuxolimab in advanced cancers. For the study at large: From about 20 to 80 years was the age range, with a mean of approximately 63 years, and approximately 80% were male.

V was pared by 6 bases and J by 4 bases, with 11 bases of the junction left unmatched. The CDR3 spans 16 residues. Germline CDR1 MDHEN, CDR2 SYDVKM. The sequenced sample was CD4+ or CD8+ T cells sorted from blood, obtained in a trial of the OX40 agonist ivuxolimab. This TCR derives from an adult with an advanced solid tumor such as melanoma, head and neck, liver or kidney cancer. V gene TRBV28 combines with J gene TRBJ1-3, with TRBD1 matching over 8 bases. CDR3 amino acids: CASSPPGRGQGNTIYF. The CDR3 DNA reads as TGTGCCAGCAGCCCTCCAGGCAGGGGGCAAGGAAACACCATATATTTT.